A single sample gave rise to the 17 T cell receptor beta chains below, sequenced in a study of radiotherapy plus CTLA-4 blockade in lung cancer. This table comes from immunoSEQ multiplex PCR, and its TCRdb copy is limited to in-frame clones, with some not included. The sample consists of some 110,000 clones, over 75% of them appearing once. The specimen comprised peripheral blood, sampled from a patient treated with radiotherapy plus ipilimumab. The receptors here all came from a human donor with non-small cell lung cancer that progressed on radiotherapy plus ipilimumab. Some clones in this sample may be carry-over from other donors' samples.

This clone appeared a few times. The V and J genes are TRBV6-1 and TRBJ2-1; TRBD2 aligns across 12 bases. Germline trimming cut 4 bases from V and 6 bases from J; bases unmatched to any gene: 4. Per the germline V gene, CDR1 is MNHNS and CDR2 is SASEGT. This CDR3 region has 15 residues. The CDR3 DNA is TGTGCCAGCAGTGCCGGGACTAGCGGGTCCAATGAGCAGTTCTTC. It codes for CASSAGTSGSNEQFF.

The genes are TRBV27 and TRBJ1-4, with 7 nucleotides matching TRBD1. There are 14 residues in the CDR3. Germline V gene sequence: CDR1 MNHEY, CDR2 SMNVEV (reference sequence). The trim removed 5 bases at V and 3 bases at J, leaving 3 bases unmatched. DNA of the CDR3: TGTGCCAGCAGTGCCAGGGGGGCTAATGAAAAACTGTTTTTT. It encodes CASSARGANEKLFF.

The DNA of the CDR3 is TGTGCCAGCAGCTACGACCCAGGAAACACCATATATTTT. Its translation is CASSYDPGNTIYF. V is TRBV5-8 and J is TRBJ1-3, with D hard to call. Deletions cut 3 bases from V and 4 bases from J, with 8 bases between. There are 13 residues in the CDR3. Germline values: CDR1 SGHTS, CDR2 YDEGEE.

The chain has TRBV7-2 and TRBJ2-3; 10 positions agree with TRBD2. V shed 4 bases and J 1 base; nucleotides not matched to a gene: 5. CDR1 and CDR2 (germline): SGHTA, FQGNSA. CDR3 length equals 16 residues. In DNA form, the CDR3 reads TGTGCCAGCAGCTCCCCAGCGGGGGGGGGCACAGATACGCAGTATTTT. Its translation: CASSSPAGGGTDTQYF.

The genes are TRBV7-3 and TRBJ2-1; D might be TRBD2 (6 bases). Trimming cost V 1 base and J 10 bases, with 8 bases left between them. The CDR3 loop spans 12 amino acids. CDR1 is SGHTA, CDR2 FQGTGA, per germline. The CDR3 loop reads CASSLIGLEQFF. CDR3 nucleotide sequence: TGTGCCAGCAGCTTAATTGGACTAGAGCAGTTCTTC.

CDR3 residues: CASSSGTAGQETQYF. For the CDR3, the DNA is TGCGCCAGCAGCTCCGGGACAGCCGGCCAAGAGACCCAGTACTTC. The chain links TRBV5-1 to TRBJ2-5; 7 positions agree with TRBD1. Germline CDR1 is SGHRS and CDR2 is YFSETQ. This CDR3 is 15 amino acids long. V lost 3 bases and J lost 1; bases outside the gene matches: 6. The entire variable domain, with the rest obtained from reference TRBV5-1 and TRBJ2-5, is as follows: KAGVTQTPRYLIKTRGQQVTLSCSPISGHRSVSWYQQTPGQGLQFLFEYFSETQRNKGNFPGRFSGRQFSNSRSEMNVSTLELGDSALYLCASSSGTAGQETQYFGPGTRLLVL.

The chain employs TRBV5-1 and TRBJ1-1, with 8 bases fitting TRBD1. The CDR3 is 16 residues long. J was trimmed by 11 bases and V by 3 bases; bases with no gene match: 18. Per the germline V gene, CDR1 is SGHRS and CDR2 is YFSETQ. The CDR3 nucleotides read TGCGCCAGCAGCTCTCGCAACCAGGGGGCGGAGTACCTCGCTTTCTTT. Its translation: CASSSRNQGAEYLAFF.

V and J are TRBV18 and TRBJ1-3, with D unclear. Germline V CDR1 and CDR2: KGHSH, LQKENI. Deletions cut 1 base from V and 0 bases from J, with 4 bases between. CDR3 size: 14 residues. The CDR3 spells CASSPQGSGNTIYF. The CDR3 DNA is TGTGCCAGCTCACCACAAGGCTCTGGAAACACCATATATTTT.

The chain combines TRBV28 with TRBJ1-1; no reliable D call. Germline values: CDR1 MDHEN, CDR2 SYDVKM. Trimming cost V 8 bases and J 5 bases, with 9 bases left between them. This CDR3 has 11 amino acids. The CDR3 bases are TGTGCCAGCGGACGAGCGACTGAAGCTTTCTTT. Protein: CASGRATEAFF.

CDR3 sequence: CASSLIRGGEGELFF. The CDR3 DNA is TGTGCCAGCAGCCTAATCAGAGGAGGGGAAGGGGAGCTGTTTTTT. The gene calls are TRBV7-2 and TRBJ2-2; D possibly corresponds to TRBD2 (6 bases). CDR3 length equals 15 residues. V was pared by 5 bases and J by 8 bases, with 18 bases between. CDR1 and CDR2 from the germline V gene are SGHTA and FQGNSA.

The chain is built from TRBV6-7 and TRBJ2-3; possibly TRBD2 for D (5 bases). TRBV6-7 is treated as an ORF (open reading frame) with a function not yet certain. The CDR3 is 16 residues long. V lost 2 bases, J lost 2 bases, and 14 bases lay in between. Here the CDR3 reads CASSYRDRDHTDTQYF. For the CDR3, the DNA is TGTGCCAGCAGTTACCGAGACCGGGATCACACAGATACGCAGTATTTT.

The genes are TRBV7-8 and TRBJ1-3, with no clear D. The CDR3 is made up of 15 amino acids. The germline V gene has CDR1 SGHVS and CDR2 FQNEAQ. V lost 6 bases and J 2 bases, leaving 14 bases between the germline ends. CDR3 coding DNA: TGTGCCAGCAGGGCCGAGAGGGCGGCTGGAAACACCATATATTTT. Translated: CASRAERAAGNTIYF.

CDR3 nucleotides: TGTGCCAGCACTACAGCGAACACCGGGGAGCTGTTTTTT. Its translation: CASTTANTGELFF. J is TRBJ2-2 and V is TRBV27; D call uncertain. Per germline, CDR1 MNHEY and CDR2 SMNVEV (reference sequence). V dropped 7 bases and J dropped 0 bases, with 6 bases sitting between them. The CDR3 runs 13 residues.

This clone has just a few counts. J is TRBJ2-2 and V is TRBV5-1; D possibly corresponds to TRBD2 (5 bases). Trimming pared 0 bases from V and 2 bases from J, leaving 8 bases between. Germline CDR1 SGHRS, CDR2 YFSETQ. CDR3 length: 15 amino acids. This CDR3 reads CASSLERANTGELFF. The CDR3 region has the DNA TGCGCCAGCAGCTTGGAGAGGGCTAACACCGGGGAGCTGTTTTTT.

This clone was seen once. In DNA, the CDR3 is TGTGCCAGCAGTGGGACAGGGGTCGAGCAGTACTTC. Its translation: CASSGTGVEQYF. The chain links TRBV27 to TRBJ2-7; TRBD1 matches at 10 bases. CDR3 size: 12 residues. Germline CDR1 is MNHEY and CDR2 is SMNVEV (reference sequence). After removal of 5 bases from V and 6 bases from J, the junction contained 1 base not matched to a gene.

This chain links TRBV7-3 with TRBJ2-1; D perhaps matches TRBD1 (5 bases). V gave up 5 bases and J gave up 5 bases, with 16 bases separating them. Per germline, CDR1 SGHTA and CDR2 FQGTGA. The CDR3 loop spans 15 amino acids. The CDR3 region is CASSPTGQEDNEQFF. The CDR3 nucleotides read TGTGCCAGCAGCCCTACCGGACAAGAAGACAATGAGCAGTTCTTC.

This clone was observed a single time. The chain links TRBV11-2 to TRBJ2-2; TRBD1 or TRBD2 may be the D gene (5 bases each). The germline V gene has CDR1 SGHAT and CDR2 FQNNGV. There are 16 residues in the CDR3. The germline V and J ends were trimmed by 1 base and 1 base, with 10 bases remaining between them. The CDR3 sequence is CASSLVGGRNTGELFF. Here the CDR3 DNA reads TGTGCCAGCAGCTTAGTTGGGGGAAGGAACACCGGGGAGCTGTTTTTT.